This T cell receptor beta chain was sequenced in a study of PD-L1 blockade in urothelial cancer. Study-wide context: The authors examined blood 3 weeks (second dose) and 6 weeks after treatment start.

The CDR3 extends over 16 amino acids. V trimming: 4 bases; J trimming: 2 bases; junction bases outside the gene matches: 3. The germline gives CDR1 MNHNS, CDR2 SASEGT. Sequencing used immunoSEQ multiplex PCR; TCRdb keeps in-frame clones, though not all of them. The sample includes around 100,000 clones, approximately 90% seen only once; the top ten take around 4%. Time point of the sample: peripheral blood 6 weeks after treatment start. The sequence came from a man aged 60-69 years with urothelial cancer. The chain recombines TRBV6-1 with TRBJ2-2; 11 bases align to TRBD2. The starting material was PBMCs, obtained around atezolizumab (anti-PD-L1) treatment. CDR3 sequence (DNA): TGTGCCAGCAGTGTACTAGCGGGGGAAAACACCGGGGAGCTGTTTTTT. Translating it yields CASSVLAGENTGELFF.